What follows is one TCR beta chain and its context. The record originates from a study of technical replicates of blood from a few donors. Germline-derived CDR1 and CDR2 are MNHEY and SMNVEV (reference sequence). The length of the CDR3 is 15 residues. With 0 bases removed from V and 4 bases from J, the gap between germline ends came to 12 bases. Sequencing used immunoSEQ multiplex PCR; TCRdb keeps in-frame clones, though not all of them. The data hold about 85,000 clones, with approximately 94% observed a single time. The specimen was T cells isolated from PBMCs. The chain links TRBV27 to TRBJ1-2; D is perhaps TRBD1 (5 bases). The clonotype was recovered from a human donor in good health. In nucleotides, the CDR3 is TGTGCCAGCAGTTTATCGTCGTCGGGGGTCTATGGCTACACCTTC. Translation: CASSLSSSGVYGYTF.